The 18 T cell receptor beta chains below come from one sample, sequenced in a study of T cell clonality in common variable immunodeficiency. Clones were sequenced by immunoSEQ multiplex PCR, and TCRdb holds only the in-frame ones, with some missing. Altogether 30,000 to 40,000 clones were found in the sample, and no singletons occur. The sequencing sample was made of peripheral blood mononuclear cells. The receptors here all came from a person aged 18 to 70 in good health.

This clone has ten or more counts. The read gets to within 3 residues of the CDR3 end, and the germline J gene fills in the rest. The J gene is TRBJ1-5, the V gene TRBV19, with 7 bases lining up with TRBD1. CDR3 length: 16 amino acids. Trimming at V came to 3 bases and at J to 3 bases, leaving 8 bases not matched to a gene. Germline V gene lookup returns CDR1 LNHDA and CDR2 SQIVND (reference sequence). The CDR3 bases that were read are TGTGCCAGTAGTATCCCCGAAGACAGGGTCAATCAGCCC. This encodes CASSIPEDRVNQP. The whole CDR3 sequence is CASSIPEDRVNQPQHF. The entire variable domain, with the rest obtained from reference TRBV19 and TRBJ1-5, is as follows: DGGITQSPKYLFRKEGQNVTLSCEQNLNHDAMYWYRQDPGQGLRLIYYSQIVNDFQKGDIAEGYSVSREKKESFPLTVTSAQKNPTAFYLCASSIPEDRVNQPQHFGDGTRLSIL.

This clone has at least ten counts. The sequence runs out 3 residues before the end of the CDR3; the remainder is reconstructed from the germline J gene. The gene calls are TRBV20-1 and TRBJ1-4, with TRBD1 identical over 12 bases. This CDR3 comprises 18 residues. Trimming removed 5 bases from V and 7 bases from J; junction bases left unmatched: 17. Per the germline V gene, CDR1 is DFQATT and CDR2 is SNEGSKA (reference sequence). The chain's CDR3 is CSAGIPGQGANEGEKLFF. CDR3 bases read: TGCAGTGCTGGAATCCCGGGACAGGGGGCAAATGAAGGTGAAAAA.

At least ten counts were recorded for this clone. Read data end 3 residues before the CDR3 end; the end is taken from the germline J gene. This chain joins TRBV20-1 and TRBJ1-4, with TRBD1 identical over 7 bases. J lost 1 base, V lost 4 bases, and 3 bases had no gene match. The CDR3 is 14 residues long. Germline CDR1 is DFQATT and CDR2 is SNEGSKA (reference sequence). The part of the CDR3 DNA that was read is TGCAGTGCTAACAGACAGGGAACTAATGAAAAA. Translation: CSANRQGTNEK. The entire CDR3 sequence reads CSANRQGTNEKLFF.

This clone showed up many times. Read data end 3 residues before the CDR3 end; the end is taken from the germline J gene. The rearrangement uses TRBV5-1 and TRBJ2-3, with D perhaps matching TRBD1 (5 bases). There are 14 residues in the CDR3. CDR1 is SGHRS and CDR2 is YFSETQ in the germline V gene. CDR3 sequence reads: CASSLNGRDETQYF. The covered CDR3 bases are TGCGCCAGCAGCTTGAATGGCAGGGATGAGACG.

In its sample, this clone was seen many times. The read ends 3 residues shy of where the CDR3 ends; the end is completed using the germline J gene. The chain couples TRBV18 to TRBJ2-1; maybe TRBD1 (5 bases). This CDR3 has 15 residues. Germline V gene sequence: CDR1 KGHSH, CDR2 LQKENI. V was pared by 2 bases and J by 0 bases, with 8 bases between. CDR3 amino acids: CASSPSTGSYNEQFF. The covered CDR3 bases are TGTGCCAGCTCACCAAGCACAGGCTCCTACAATGAG.

This clone has a count of ten or more. The sequenced fragment ends 3 residues before the CDR3 boundary, so the rest is inferred from the germline J gene. V gene TRBV19 combines with J gene TRBJ1-6, with a possible D match to TRBD1 (6 bases). V shed 4 bases and J shed 8 bases, with 15 bases lying between them. The CDR3 spans 15 residues. Germline V gene lookup returns CDR1 LNHDA and CDR2 SQIVND (reference sequence). The part of the CDR3 DNA that was read is TGTGCCAGTAGTAAGGGGGAGGGTGTGCATTCACCC. Translation gives CASSKGEGVHSP. The CDR3 in its entirety is CASSKGEGVHSPLHF.

This clone was counted only a few times. The observed sequence ends 3 residues before the CDR3 terminus, with the missing tail filled in from the germline J gene. The genes are TRBV6-1 and TRBJ2-1; 11 bases are shared with TRBD2. CDR3 size: 19 residues. From germline, CDR1 is MNHNS and CDR2 SASEGT. The V segment lost 2 bases and the J segment 0 bases; nucleotides outside the gene matches: 9. Incomplete CDR3 DNA: TGTGCCAGCAGTGAAATCCTAGCGGGGGGTCGAAGCTCCTACAATGAG. Amino acid sequence: CASSEILAGGRSSYNE. The full CDR3 protein is CASSEILAGGRSSYNEQFF.

This clone showed up many times. Read coverage stops 3 residues before the CDR3 terminus; the germline J gene supplies the remainder. This chain connects TRBV30 to TRBJ2-3; D gene unclear. The CDR3 has 14 amino acids. Looked up from germline, CDR1 is GTSNPN and CDR2 is SVGIG (reference sequence). The V gene lost 0 bases and the J gene lost 0 bases, with 7 bases spanning the gap. CDR3 DNA (partial): TGTGCCTGGAGTGTTAGTTATAGCACAGATACG. Translated: CAWSVSYSTDT. In full, the CDR3 is CAWSVSYSTDTQYF.

This clone was counted between two and nine times. Read coverage stops 3 residues before the CDR3 terminus; the germline J gene supplies the remainder. The rearrangement links TRBV7-8 to TRBJ1-1, with D unresolved. This CDR3 contains 14 residues. The germline V gene has CDR1 SGHVS and CDR2 FQNEAQ. The CDR3: CASSLGGGTYEAFF. The CDR3 bases that were read are TGTGCCAGCAGCTTAGGAGGCGGAACCTACGAG.

This clone was counted many times. The read ends 3 residues early relative to the CDR3; the germline J gene fills the gap. The chain employs TRBV19 and TRBJ1-4; D remains unclear. Trimming pared 7 bases from V and 8 bases from J, leaving 14 bases between. Per the germline V gene, CDR1 is LNHDA and CDR2 is SQIVND (reference sequence). The CDR3 contains 13 residues. The CDR3 here is CASTRFGTEKLFF. The sequenced CDR3 bases are TGTGCCAGTACACGTTTCGGTACCGAAAAA.

This clone was counted a few times. An end of the junction differs from the germline gene, which may be a read error. Read sequence stops 3 residues before the CDR3 end, and the germline J gene provides the missing end. This chain connects TRBV6-1 to TRBJ1-1, with no clear D. Germline V gene lookup returns CDR1 MNHNS and CDR2 SASEGT. The CDR3 is 14 residues long. Partial CDR3 DNA: TGTGCCAGCAGAGAAGGCGCTAGAGGCACTGAA. Its translation: CASREGARGTE. The entire CDR3 protein is CASREGARGTEAFF.

This clone was seen ten or more times. The read is 3 residues too short to cover the CDR3 end, so that end is filled in from the germline J gene. V gene TRBV12-3 or TRBV12-4 combines with J gene TRBJ2-7; 9 positions match TRBD2. J lost 5 bases, V lost 1 base, and 6 bases had no gene match. The CDR3 length is 15 residues. The CDR3 bases that were read are TGTGCCAGCAGTTTAGTGACCGGGACTAGCAACGAG. As protein: CASSLVTGTSNE. The full CDR3 protein reads CASSLVTGTSNEQYF.

This clone was counted many times. From the germline J gene comes the end of the CDR3, since the read stops 3 residues before it. The V call is TRBV7-8, the J call TRBJ2-4, with 11 bases matching TRBD2. Germline V gene data show CDR1 as SGHVS and CDR2 as FQNEAQ. This CDR3 has 16 amino acids. CDR3 loop: CASSLTLGLAAPVQYF. The sequenced CDR3 bases are TGTGCCAGCAGCCTGACTCTGGGACTAGCGGCTCCAGTT.

This clone was seen at least ten times. The CDR3 end is not reached by the read, which stops 3 residues before it; the germline J gene fills it in. This chain uses TRBV30 with TRBJ2-7; a possible D gene is TRBD2 (6 bases). The CDR3 contains 14 residues. V shed 5 bases and J shed 0 bases, with 14 bases lying between them. CDR1 is GTSNPN and CDR2 is SVGIG in the germline V gene (reference sequence). The DNA read from the CDR3 is TGTGCCTGGGATCTTGGGACTCTCTCCTACGAG. It yields the protein CAWDLGTLSYE. The full CDR3 protein is CAWDLGTLSYEQYF.

This clone was picked up many times. The sequenced fragment ends 3 residues before the CDR3 boundary, so the rest is inferred from the germline J gene. The gene calls are TRBV19 and TRBJ2-1; 7 bases align to TRBD2. V dropped 5 bases and J dropped 2; count of bases not matched to a gene: 9. Germline V gene lookup returns CDR1 LNHDA and CDR2 SQIVND (reference sequence). The CDR3 spans 16 residues. The part of the CDR3 DNA that was read is TGTGCCAGTAGTCGGTCTAGCGGACTCCCCTACAATGAG. This sequence encodes CASSRSSGLPYNE. The full CDR3 sequence reads CASSRSSGLPYNEQFF. The whole variable domain, filled in from reference TRBV19 and TRBJ2-1, reads DGGITQSPKYLFRKEGQNVTLSCEQNLNHDAMYWYRQDPGQGLRLIYYSQIVNDFQKGDIAEGYSVSREKKESFPLTVTSAQKNPTAFYLCASSRSSGLPYNEQFFGPGTRLTVL.

This clone was counted many times. Read coverage stops 3 residues before the CDR3 terminus; the germline J gene supplies the remainder. The chain joins TRBV5-1 to TRBJ2-3, with D maybe TRBD1 (6 bases). Trimming removed 0 bases from V and 1 base from J, with 12 bases in between. This CDR3 has 16 residues. Germline V gene data show CDR1 as SGHRS and CDR2 as YFSETQ. The CDR3: CASSLDKGQRTDTQYF. The sequenced CDR3 bases are TGCGCCAGCAGCTTGGATAAAGGACAGCGCACAGATACG.

This clone was seen ten or more times. The DNA ends 3 residues before the CDR3 does, and the rest of the CDR3 is filled in from the germline J gene. The rearrangement joins TRBV7-6 to TRBJ1-6; TRBD1 agrees at 8 bases. The germline V gene has CDR1 SGHVS and CDR2 FNYEAQ. The CDR3 length is 16 residues. Unmatched junction bases numbered 12, after V lost 4 bases and J lost 10 bases. The CDR3 reads CASSSIIGGQDSPLHF. The CDR3 bases that were read are TGTGCCAGCAGCTCTATCATTGGGGGACAGGACTCACCC.

This clone was detected only a few times. The CDR3 is cut off 3 residues early in the read; its end comes from the germline J gene. This chain joins TRBV20-1 and TRBJ1-6; no reliable D call. The germline gives CDR1 DFQATT, CDR2 SNEGSKA (reference sequence). The CDR3 sequence is 14 residues long. The CDR3 is CSARVPSGQETLHF. The CDR3 bases that were read are TGCAGTGCTAGAGTCCCTAGCGGTCAAGAGACC.